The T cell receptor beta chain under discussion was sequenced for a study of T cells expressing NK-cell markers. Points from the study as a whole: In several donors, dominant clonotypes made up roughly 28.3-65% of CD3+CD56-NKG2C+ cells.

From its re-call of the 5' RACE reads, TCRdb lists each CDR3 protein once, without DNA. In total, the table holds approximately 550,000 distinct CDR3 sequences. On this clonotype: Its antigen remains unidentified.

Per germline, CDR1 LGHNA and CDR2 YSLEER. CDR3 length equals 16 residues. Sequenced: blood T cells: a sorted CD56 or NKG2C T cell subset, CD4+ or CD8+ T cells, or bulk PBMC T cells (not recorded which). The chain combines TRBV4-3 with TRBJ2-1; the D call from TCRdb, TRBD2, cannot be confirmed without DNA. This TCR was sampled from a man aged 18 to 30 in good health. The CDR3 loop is CASSQDRLAGFNEQFF.